The 22 T cell receptor beta chains listed next were all sequenced from one sample in a study of human T cells and chemical hapten exposure. Time point reported: patch test 1, 2 weeks after DPC sensitization. The sample's treatment: therapeutic diphenylcyclopropenone sensitization with weekly scalp DPC. TCRdb redid the calling of the RACE reads with MiXCR, one entry per CDR3 protein. The profile shows around 340,000 distinct CDR3 sequences, under 8% of them singletons. This specimen was whole blood, taken in connection with sensitization to the hapten diphenylcyclopropenone (DPC). Source of these receptors: a woman in her late teens or twenties with alopecia areata. Some clones in this sample may be carry-over from other donors' samples.

V is TRBV7-2 and J is TRBJ1-6; maybe TRBD1 (5 bases). Per germline, CDR1 SGHTA and CDR2 FQGNSA. CDR3 length equals 15 residues. V was trimmed by 3 bases and J by 6 bases, leaving 12 bases between them. The CDR3 protein is CASSFAGSGNSPLHF. CDR3 DNA sequence: TGTGCCAGCAGCTTTGCAGGGTCGGGTAATTCACCCCTCCACTTT. Looking up the rest from reference TRBV7-2 and TRBJ1-6 gives the full variable domain: GAGVSQSPSNKVTEKGKDVELRCDPISGHTALYWYRQSLGQGLEFLIYFQGNSAPDKSGLPSDRFSAERTGGSVSTLTIQRTQQEDSAVYLCASSFAGSGNSPLHFGNGTRLTVT.

The CDR3 is CASSPSPGTGVARTDTQYF. The CDR3, as DNA: TGCGCCAGCAGCCCCAGTCCCGGGACAGGGGTCGCTCGCACAGATACGCAGTATTTT. V usage is TRBV5-1 and J usage is TRBJ2-3, with 10 bases that match TRBD1. The V gene's germline CDR1 is SGHRS and CDR2 YFSETQ. This CDR3 contains 19 residues. The trim removed 4 bases at V and 1 base at J, leaving 15 bases unmatched.

The chain has TRBV20-1 and TRBJ1-1, with D tentatively TRBD1 (6 bases). V dropped 2 bases and J dropped 1 base, with 11 bases sitting between them. The CDR3 length is 14 residues. Germline CDR1 is DFQATT and CDR2 is SNEGSKA (reference sequence). The CDR3 DNA sequence: TGCAGTGCTAGAAGGGGACACCAGAACACTGAAGCTTTCTTT. It yields the protein CSARRGHQNTEAFF.

CDR3 sequence: CSARRAGMNTGELFF. The CDR3 DNA sequence: TGCAGTGCTAGAAGGGCGGGGATGAACACCGGGGAGCTGTTTTTT. This chain connects TRBV20-1 to TRBJ2-2, with D perhaps matching TRBD2 (6 bases). Germline CDR1 and CDR2: DFQATT and SNEGSKA (reference sequence). This CDR3 region has 15 residues. Trimming took off 2 bases at V and 1 base at J, with 11 bases between the two ends.

At least ten counts were recorded for this clonotype. V gene TRBV4-2 combines with J gene TRBJ1-3; D is perhaps TRBD1 (6 bases). The CDR3 sequence is 16 residues long. Germline V gene sequence: CDR1 LGHNA, CDR2 YNFKEQ. Trimming took off 2 bases at V and 1 base at J, with 12 bases between the two ends. The CDR3 nucleotides are TGTGCCAGCAGCCAAAATACAGGGACGTCTGGAAACACCATATATTTT. Protein: CASSQNTGTSGNTIYF.

V gene TRBV6-2 or TRBV6-3 combines with J gene TRBJ1-3; 7 bases are shared with TRBD1. The CDR3 loop spans 14 amino acids. The V gene end was trimmed by 6 bases and the J gene end by 0 bases; junction bases not matched to a gene: 2. The germline gives CDR1 MNHEY, CDR2 SVGEGT. CDR3 protein: CASRRTGSGNTIYF. CDR3 sequence (DNA): TGTGCCAGCAGACGGACAGGCTCTGGAAACACCATATATTTT.

V and J are TRBV20-1 and TRBJ2-3; 9 bases are shared with TRBD1. V gave up 5 bases and J gave up 13 bases; unmatched junction bases: 19. Germline CDR1 reads DFQATT; CDR2 reads SNEGSKA (reference sequence). There are 15 residues in the CDR3. In nucleotides, the CDR3 is TGCAGTGCTTCCGGACAGGGGAGAGGTCCTTTTTCAAAGTATTTT. Protein: CSASGQGRGPFSKYF.

The chain carries TRBV7-6 and TRBJ1-1, with D unclear. The length of the CDR3 is 15 residues. Germline assignment: CDR1 SGHVS and CDR2 FNYEAQ. Trimming removed 1 base at V and 0 bases at J, with 9 bases between. In nucleotides, the CDR3 is TGTGCCAGCAGCTTAGTTCGCCACCTGAACACTGAAGCTTTCTTT. Protein: CASSLVRHLNTEAFF.

This clonotype was found a few times. CDR3 nucleotides: TGTGCCAGCAGCCAAGATCGGCAGGGGAGGACAGATACGCAGTATTTT. Its protein product is CASSQDRQGRTDTQYF. The chain couples TRBV4-2 to TRBJ2-3, with D perhaps given as TRBD1 or TRBD2 (6 bases each). Germline V gene data show CDR1 as LGHNA and CDR2 as YNFKEQ. V lost 0 bases and J lost 3, with 13 bases in between. The CDR3 is 16 residues long.

The chain has TRBV6-6 and TRBJ1-5, with D hard to call. Trimming took 0 bases from V and 4 from J, leaving 7 bases between them. The CDR3 has 14 residues. The V gene's germline CDR1 is MNHNY and CDR2 SVGAGI (reference sequence). CDR3 bases: TGTGCCAGCAGTTACTCGACGGTAAATCAGCCCCAGCATTTT. It specifies CASSYSTVNQPQHF.

This clonotype was seen repeatedly, ten times or more. The chain carries TRBV11-2 and TRBJ2-2; either TRBD1 or TRBD2 may fit D (5 bases each). Germline CDR1 is SGHAT and CDR2 is FQNNGV. V dropped 4 bases and J dropped 3 bases, with 15 bases sitting between them. CDR3 length: 16 residues. In nucleotides, the CDR3 is TGTGCCAGCAGCTCTGAAGGGGCGCGGGACACCGGGGAGCTGTTTTTT. This encodes CASSSEGARDTGELFF. Full variable domain (rest looked up from reference TRBV11-2 and TRBJ2-2): EAGVAQSPRYKIIEKRQSVAFWCNPISGHATLYWYQQILGQGPKLLIQFQNNGVVDDSQLPKDRFSAERLKGVDSTLKIQPAKLEDSAVYLCASSSEGARDTGELFFGEGSRLTVL.

This clonotype was detected ten times or more. V gene TRBV12-3 or TRBV12-4 combines with J gene TRBJ2-1; no reliable D call. This CDR3 spans 15 amino acids. V lost 5 bases to trimming and J lost 0 bases, with 11 bases between them. The CDR3 is CASSLTDGSYNEQFF. The CDR3 region has the DNA TGTGCCAGCAGTCTCACGGACGGCTCCTACAATGAGCAGTTCTTC.

This clonotype was counted many times. The rearrangement uses TRBV12-3 or TRBV12-4 and TRBJ2-3; 8 nucleotides match TRBD2. Trimming took 3 bases from V and 4 from J; bases not matched to a gene: 3. CDR3 length: 14 amino acids. CDR3 region: CASSLSGGADTQYF. CDR3 bases: TGTGCCAGCAGTTTGAGCGGGGGAGCAGATACGCAGTATTTT.

This clonotype was seen a few times. V and J are TRBV7-2 and TRBJ2-1; TRBD2 matches at 11 bases. This CDR3 spans 16 amino acids. With V trimmed by 5 bases and J by 10 bases, 13 bases remained unmatched. From germline, CDR1 is SGHTA and CDR2 FQGNSA. The CDR3 region is CASSPVVAGGPREQFF. CDR3 DNA sequence: TGTGCCAGCAGCCCAGTGGTAGCGGGGGGGCCCAGGGAGCAGTTCTTC.

J is TRBJ2-2 and V is TRBV5-1; 11 bases fit TRBD1. The CDR3 consists of 14 residues. Germline assignment: CDR1 SGHRS and CDR2 YFSETQ. V shed 4 bases and J 6 bases; nucleotides not matched to a gene: 2. The chain's CDR3 is CASSEGQGAGELFF. In nucleotides, the CDR3 is TGCGCCAGCAGCGAGGGACAGGGGGCCGGGGAGCTGTTTTTT.

This clonotype appeared many times. The genes are TRBV27 and TRBJ2-3; D unresolved. The V and J ends lost 3 bases and 6 bases respectively, with 4 bases between them. The CDR3 is 11 amino acids. The germline V gene encodes CDR1 MNHEY and CDR2 SMNVEV (reference sequence). The DNA for the CDR3 is TGTGCCAGCAGTTTTCTCGATACGCAGTATTTT. This translates into CASSFLDTQYF.

This clonotype was picked up many times. This sequence joins TRBV5-1 and TRBJ2-3; tentatively, D is TRBD2 (7 bases). The CDR3 covers 17 residues. Germline V lookup: CDR1 SGHRS, CDR2 YFSETQ. V was trimmed by 0 bases and J by 0 bases, leaving 14 bases between them. As DNA, the CDR3 is TGCGCCAGCAGCTTGGGACGGGGGGCCCCAAGCACAGATACGCAGTATTTT. Protein: CASSLGRGAPSTDTQYF.

This clonotype was counted a few times. V usage is TRBV28 and J usage is TRBJ2-7; D uncertain. The CDR3 loop spans 13 amino acids. Germline V lookup: CDR1 MDHEN, CDR2 SYDVKM. V lost 3 bases and J 5 bases, leaving 11 bases between the germline ends. The CDR3 DNA follows: TGTGCCAGCAGTTTCTGGCAGAGCAACGAGCAGTACTTC. Its protein is CASSFWQSNEQYF.

This clonotype was detected only a few times. The CDR3 loop is CSVTVTNEANYGYTF. CDR3 in DNA: TGCAGCGTGACAGTGACAAATGAGGCAAACTATGGCTACACCTTC. This rearrangement joins TRBV29-1 to TRBJ1-2; TRBD1 is a possible D gene (5 bases). Trimming took 6 bases from V and 2 from J, leaving 19 bases between them. From germline, CDR1 is SQVTM and CDR2 ANQGSEA. The CDR3 covers 15 residues.

The gene calls are TRBV20-1 and TRBJ1-1; D unresolved. V was trimmed by 2 bases and J by 0 bases, leaving 7 bases between them. CDR1 and CDR2 (germline): DFQATT, SNEGSKA (reference sequence). This CDR3 region has 13 residues. CDR3 in amino acids: CSARTFMNTEAFF. CDR3 coding DNA: TGCAGTGCTAGAACGTTCATGAACACTGAAGCTTTCTTT.

The chain uses TRBV13 and TRBJ2-3, with TRBD2 matching 9 bases. CDR1 is PRHDT, CDR2 FYEKMQ, per germline (reference sequence). The CDR3 is 18 amino acids. V lost 3 bases and J lost 0; bases outside the gene matches: 10. The DNA for the CDR3 is TGTGCCAGCAGCTTTGTAGCGGGGGCCAGTTTTAGCACAGATACGCAGTATTTT. Protein product: CASSFVAGASFSTDTQYF.

The table lists this clonotype with many counts. The chain combines TRBV6-5 with TRBJ2-1; perhaps D is TRBD1 or TRBD2 (6 bases each). CDR3 length: 16 amino acids. Germline assignment: CDR1 MNHEY and CDR2 SVGAGI. V was trimmed by 3 bases and J by 1 base, leaving 13 bases between them. The CDR3 spells CASSYDGGASYNEQFF. The CDR3 nucleotides read TGTGCCAGCAGTTATGACGGGGGCGCTTCCTACAATGAGCAGTTCTTC.